The 6 T cell receptor beta chains listed next were all sequenced from one sample in a study of T cells after yellow fever vaccination. TCRdb ran MiXCR on the 5' RACE reads and lists one entry per CDR3 protein. The table has some 390,000 distinct CDR3 sequences, around 6.5% seen once; the top ten hold 15%. The source material was PBMCs, sampled 5 days after the yellow fever booster vaccination. Receptor source: a man aged 30 to 45 who received the YFV17D yellow fever vaccine.

The chain carries TRBV18 and TRBJ2-2, with 9 bases that match TRBD1. V shed 5 bases, J shed 3 bases, and the junction held 7 bases outside the gene matches. The CDR3 extends over 16 amino acids. Germline-derived CDR1 and CDR2 are KGHSH and LQKENI. The CDR3 is CASSTTGGAYTGELFF. In DNA form, the CDR3 reads TGTGCCAGCTCAACCACAGGGGGCGCGTACACCGGGGAGCTGTTTTTT.

V and J are TRBV20-1 and TRBJ1-5, with no clear D. Germline assignment: CDR1 DFQATT and CDR2 SNEGSKA (reference sequence). The CDR3 spans 14 residues. Trimming pared 1 base from V and 4 bases from J, leaving 11 bases between. CDR3 nucleotide sequence: TGCAGTGCTAGAGCCCCGGCGGTAAATCAGCCCCAGCATTTT. Amino acid sequence: CSARAPAVNQPQHF.

This clonotype turned up a few times. The rearrangement links TRBV21-1 to TRBJ2-7; the listed D gene, TRBD2, was not tested against the DNA. TRBV21-1 is labeled a pseudogene. The CDR3 length is 15 residues. CDR3 nucleotides: TGTGCCAGCAGCAACCGAGACTCCCCTTCTGACGAGCAGTACTTC. Translated: CASSNRDSPSDEQYF.

The CDR3 nucleotides are TGTGCCAGCAGCTTTAGAAGGGCCAGCCTTCGGGTAGATACGCAGTATTTT. Its protein is CASSFRRASLRVDTQYF. The V gene is TRBV7-2, the J gene TRBJ2-3; D unclear. Germline V CDR1 and CDR2: SGHTA, FQGNSA. V lost 3 bases and J lost 5, with 21 bases in between. This CDR3 has 17 amino acids.

This clonotype was observed a few times. The chain joins TRBV2 to TRBJ2-3, with TRBD2 as a possible D gene (5 bases). Germline-derived CDR1 and CDR2 are SNHLY and FYNNEI. The V gene lost 8 bases and the J gene lost 5 bases, with 20 bases spanning the gap. The CDR3 is 15 residues long. In DNA, the CDR3 is TGTGCCAGCGGGTCGCGGGCAACTTCTGGAGATACGCAGTATTTT. As protein: CASGSRATSGDTQYF.

This clonotype has more than one count but fewer than ten. The CDR3 reads CASVRQGYTEAFF. CDR3 bases: TGTGCCAGCGTGCGGCAGGGGTACACTGAAGCTTTCTTT. The genes are TRBV6-1 and TRBJ1-1, with D possibly TRBD1 on 6 matching bases. V gave up 8 bases and J gave up 3 bases, with 13 bases separating them. This CDR3 comprises 13 residues. The V gene's germline CDR1 is MNHNS and CDR2 SASEGT.